One sample yielded the 29 T cell receptor beta chains listed below, sequenced in a study of human T cells and chemical hapten exposure. MiXCR, run by TCRdb on the RACE reads, gives a single entry per CDR3 protein. The table lists 65,000 to 95,000 distinct CDR3 sequences, about 8.6% of them singletons. Time point specified: healthy volunteer bleed at 6 weeks. Blood, whole and unfractionated, served as the source for total RNA extraction. Sequences were obtained from whole blood. Receptor source: a female donor in good health. Some clones in this sample may be carry-over from other donors' samples.

This clonotype was counted ten times or more. The chain carries TRBV20-1 and TRBJ2-3, with 9 bases that match TRBD2. The CDR3 sequence is 16 residues long. The germline V gene has CDR1 DFQATT and CDR2 SNEGSKA (reference sequence). Trimming at V came to 1 base and at J to 5 bases, leaving 10 bases not matched to a gene. The CDR3 spells CSARVGAGGLLDTQYF. Written as DNA, the CDR3 is TGCAGTGCTAGAGTCGGAGCGGGGGGCCTCCTAGATACGCAGTATTTT.

There are a few counts of this clonotype. The chain recombines TRBV12-3 or TRBV12-4 with TRBJ2-2, with D possibly TRBD2 on 7 matching bases. Trimming cost V 3 bases and J 2 bases, with 13 bases left between them. The CDR3 has 16 residues. In nucleotides, the CDR3 is TGTGCCAGCAGTTTGCAGGCGGGGGCCAACACCGGGGAGCTGTTTTTT. Its protein is CASSLQAGANTGELFF.

The rearrangement joins TRBV7-6 to TRBJ2-7, with D perhaps matching TRBD2 (6 bases). The CDR3 sequence is 15 residues long. The germline gives CDR1 SGHVS, CDR2 FNYEAQ. V was trimmed by 4 bases and J by 3 bases, leaving 16 bases between them. DNA for the CDR3: TGTGCCAGCAGCTACGGGGTAGCGGCTGACTACGAGCAGTACTTC. This codes for CASSYGVAADYEQYF.

This clonotype was counted only a few times. A much larger clone differs by one base, so this may be a read error. V is TRBV29-1 and J is TRBJ2-3, with D possibly matching TRBD2 (6 bases). The ends were cut back, 4 bases at V and 3 bases at J, with 11 bases in the middle. The CDR3 sequence is 13 residues long. CDR1 is SQVTM and CDR2 is ANQGSEA in the germline V gene. CDR3 region: CSVGSGCTDTQYF. CDR3 nucleotide sequence: TGCAGCGTTGGTAGCGGCTGTACAGATACGCAGTATTTT.

In regard to this clonotype: Given a much more abundant clone one base away, this may be a read error. The rearrangement links TRBV6-2 or TRBV6-3 to TRBJ1-1; D is unresolved. The CDR3 is 15 amino acids. Trimming removed 0 bases at V and 1 base at J, with 9 bases between. Germline V lookup: CDR1 MNHEY, CDR2 SVGEGT. In DNA form, the CDR3 reads TGTGCCAGCAGTTACTCGAGGAGGTCGAACACTGAAGCTTTCTTT. Protein: CASSYSRRSNTEAFF.

This clonotype was seen more than once but under ten times. V gene TRBV11-2 combines with J gene TRBJ2-1; tentatively, D is TRBD2 (6 bases). V was clipped by 5 bases and J by 4 bases, with 15 bases between them. Germline CDR1 reads SGHAT; CDR2 reads FQNNGV. This CDR3 comprises 15 residues. CDR3 amino acids: CASSPDGGAYNEQFF. CDR3 bases: TGTGCCAGCAGCCCAGACGGCGGGGCATACAATGAGCAGTTCTTC.

This clonotype was observed at least ten times. This chain connects TRBV7-8 to TRBJ1-6; D ambiguous. Looked up from germline, CDR1 is SGHVS and CDR2 is FQNEAQ. V was pared by 4 bases and J by 9 bases, with 7 bases between. The CDR3 sequence is 12 residues long. The DNA for the CDR3 is TGTGCCAGCAGCTCCGAGGCTTCACCCCTCCACTTT. Protein product: CASSSEASPLHF.

At least ten counts were recorded for this clonotype. The rearrangement links TRBV29-1 to TRBJ1-2; D unclear. The length of the CDR3 is 8 residues. From germline, CDR1 is SQVTM and CDR2 ANQGSEA. CDR3 amino acids: CSHNGYTF. CDR3 in DNA: TGCAGTCATAATGGCTACACCTTC.

This clonotype was observed a handful of times. V gene TRBV7-3 combines with J gene TRBJ2-1, with 11 bases identical to TRBD2. This CDR3 is 18 amino acids long. In germline, CDR1 is SGHTA, CDR2 FQGTGA. V was clipped by 1 base and J by 5 bases; unmatched bases: 10. The CDR3 sequence: CASSLMGRLAGNNNEQFF. In nucleotides, the CDR3 is TGTGCCAGCAGCTTAATGGGGCGACTAGCGGGGAACAACAATGAGCAGTTCTTC.

This clonotype was counted at least ten times. The J gene is TRBJ2-7, the V gene TRBV20-1; D is perhaps TRBD1 or TRBD2 (5 bases each). The CDR3 is made up of 15 amino acids. Germline values: CDR1 DFQATT, CDR2 SNEGSKA (reference sequence). The ends were cut back, 0 bases at V and 2 bases at J, with 14 bases in the middle. CDR3 protein: CSARDDGARAYEQYF. DNA for the CDR3: TGCAGTGCTAGAGATGATGGGGCGCGGGCCTACGAGCAGTACTTC.

The chain recombines TRBV20-1 with TRBJ1-5; 7 nucleotides align to TRBD1. The germline gives CDR1 DFQATT, CDR2 SNEGSKA (reference sequence). V lost 6 bases and J lost 9; bases outside the gene matches: 11. This CDR3 spans 13 amino acids. This CDR3 is CSALGQSLGPQHF. The CDR3 nucleotides are TGCAGTGCCCTGGGACAGTCCTTGGGGCCCCAGCATTTT.

This chain joins TRBV7-2 and TRBJ2-7, with 10 positions matching TRBD1. The CDR3 has 19 amino acids. Germline V CDR1 and CDR2: SGHTA, FQGNSA. V shed 5 bases, J shed 0 bases, and the junction held 16 bases outside the gene matches. CDR3 sequence: CASSRRDRGPARLSYEQYF. The CDR3 coding sequence is TGTGCCAGCAGCCGCCGGGACAGGGGACCCGCCAGGCTCTCCTACGAGCAGTACTTC.

The chain recombines TRBV4-2 with TRBJ1-3; D may be TRBD1 (5 bases). In germline, CDR1 is LGHNA, CDR2 YNFKEQ. V was shortened by 3 bases and J by 0 bases, with 15 bases between the two germline ends. The CDR3 spans 17 residues. The CDR3 bases are TGTGCCAGCAGCCAGCCACAAGGGACCTACTCTGGAAACACCATATATTTT. Residues: CASSQPQGTYSGNTIYF.

This clonotype has a handful of counts. This chain joins TRBV29-1 and TRBJ2-7; tentative D call: TRBD2 (5 bases). V was pared by 1 base and J by 1 base, with 14 bases between. The CDR3 runs to 15 residues. Germline V gene data show CDR1 as SQVTM and CDR2 as ANQGSEA. The CDR3 DNA reads TGCAGCGTTGAAGTCGGCCGGGGTTTATCCTACGAGCAGTACTTC. Translation: CSVEVGRGLSYEQYF.

The table lists this clonotype with many counts. The chain has TRBV6-1 and TRBJ1-1; TRBD1 might be the D (6 bases). Germline-derived CDR1 and CDR2 are MNHNS and SASEGT. CDR3 length equals 14 residues. V was shortened by 6 bases and J by 9 bases, with 20 bases between the two germline ends. Written as DNA, the CDR3 is TGTGCCAGCAGGATGACCAATCACAGGGACCAAGCTTTCTTT. Its protein is CASRMTNHRDQAFF.

The CDR3 reads CASALGCSYEQYF. CDR3 bases: TGTGCCAGCGCCCTGGGTTGTTCCTACGAGCAGTACTTC. The chain is built from TRBV27 and TRBJ2-7; D not certain. CDR3 length: 13 amino acids. V dropped 8 bases and J dropped 1 base, with 12 bases sitting between them. The germline gives CDR1 MNHEY, CDR2 SMNVEV (reference sequence).

This clonotype occurred many times. As DNA, the CDR3 is TGTGCCAGCAGCCCCATTCTCCGGGACCTCAATCAGCCCCAGCATTTT. This gives the protein CASSPILRDLNQPQHF. V usage is TRBV12-3 or TRBV12-4 and J usage is TRBJ1-5, with D maybe TRBD1 (5 bases). The CDR3 is 16 amino acids. Trimming took off 6 bases at V and 3 bases at J, with 18 bases between the two ends.

V is TRBV20-1 and J is TRBJ2-4; the match to TRBD2 covers 9 bases. This CDR3 comprises 15 residues. With V trimmed by 5 bases and J by 1 base, 6 bases remained unmatched. The germline gives CDR1 DFQATT, CDR2 SNEGSKA (reference sequence). CDR3 in amino acids: CSAPPSGGAKNIQYF. DNA of the CDR3: TGCAGTGCTCCCCCGAGCGGGGGGGCCAAAAACATTCAGTACTTC.

This clonotype was seen many times. This sequence joins TRBV3-2 and TRBJ2-7; the table gives TRBD2 as D, unverified against the DNA. TRBV3-2 is designated a pseudogene. The CDR3 totals 16 residues. The CDR3 is CASSQDLAGGPDEQYF. CDR3 in DNA: TGTGCCAGCAGCCAAGATCTAGCGGGGGGGCCGGACGAGCAGTACTTC.

Of note for this clonotype: A much larger clone differs by one base, so this may be a read error. V and J are TRBV13 and TRBJ2-3; D unresolved. The CDR3 sequence is 12 residues long. Trimming removed 4 bases at V and 2 bases at J, with 4 bases between. The germline gives CDR1 PRHDT, CDR2 FYEKMQ (reference sequence). The CDR3 bases are TGTGCCAGCAGCTCCCTCACAGATACGCAGTATTTT. Protein product: CASSSLTDTQYF.

The chain combines TRBV12-3 or TRBV12-4 with TRBJ1-3; D remains ambiguous. The CDR3 contains 15 residues. Trimming removed 5 bases at V and 0 bases at J, with 11 bases between. Written as DNA, the CDR3 is TGTGCCAGCAGTCAGCGCACCTACTCTGGAAACACCATATATTTT. It specifies CASSQRTYSGNTIYF.

This chain links TRBV29-1 with TRBJ2-2; 9 positions agree with TRBD1. With V trimmed by 6 bases and J by 1 base, 6 bases remained unmatched. There are 15 residues in the CDR3. Per germline, CDR1 SQVTM and CDR2 ANQGSEA. CDR3 sequence reads: CSVGTGTGNTGELFF. The CDR3 DNA reads as TGCAGCGTAGGGACAGGGACAGGGAACACCGGGGAGCTGTTTTTT.

The genes are TRBV6-1 and TRBJ2-7; D possibly uses TRBD1 or TRBD2 (5 bases each). Germline V CDR1 and CDR2: MNHNS, SASEGT. The CDR3 runs 13 residues. Trimming pared 10 bases from V and 2 bases from J, leaving 15 bases between. The chain's CDR3 is CATAGAPTYEQYF. CDR3 nucleotides: TGTGCCACCGCCGGGGCCCCAACCTACGAGCAGTACTTC.

This chain connects TRBV13 to TRBJ1-5; 7 nucleotides align to TRBD1. CDR1 PRHDT and CDR2 FYEKMQ come from the germline V gene (reference sequence). V lost 5 bases, J lost 7 bases, and 11 bases stayed unmatched. There are 15 residues in the CDR3. CDR3 sequence reads: CASSGQGQRDQPQHF. In DNA form, the CDR3 reads TGTGCCAGCAGCGGTCAGGGACAGAGGGACCAGCCCCAGCATTTT.

This clonotype was observed at least ten times. The chain joins TRBV28 to TRBJ1-1; TRBD1 matches at 9 bases. The CDR3 is 15 amino acids. V lost 6 bases and J lost 3; bases outside the gene matches: 8. Germline V gene data show CDR1 as MDHEN and CDR2 as SYDVKM. CDR3 nucleotide sequence: TGTGCCAGCAGAGGGACAGGGCGTCGTTACACTGAAGCTTTCTTT. Its protein is CASRGTGRRYTEAFF.

The chain recombines TRBV6-5 with TRBJ2-2, with a possible D match to TRBD2 (5 bases). The CDR3 is 13 amino acids. V lost 6 bases and J 7 bases, leaving 12 bases between the germline ends. Germline CDR1 reads MNHEY; CDR2 reads SVGAGI. DNA for the CDR3: TGTGCCAGCAGCCAACTAGGAATCGGGGAGCTGTTTTTT. It is translated as CASSQLGIGELFF.

The gene calls are TRBV6-6 and TRBJ2-3; tentatively, D is TRBD2 (7 bases). Deletions cut 4 bases from V and 1 base from J, with 21 bases between. The CDR3 runs to 18 residues. Germline loops: CDR1 MNHNY, CDR2 SVGAGI (reference sequence). Written as DNA, the CDR3 is TGTGCCAGCAGTTTGTGGGTCGTACGGGGGGCCCGCACAGATACGCAGTATTTT. Residues: CASSLWVVRGARTDTQYF.

This clonotype came up a few times. CDR3 residues: CASSEDRPRSSGANVLTF. As DNA, the CDR3 is TGTGCCAGCAGTGAAGATCGCCCGCGAAGCTCTGGGGCCAACGTCCTGACTTTC. The chain combines TRBV6-1 with TRBJ2-6; no definite D call. The CDR3 spans 18 residues. V was clipped by 1 base and J by 0 bases, with 13 bases between them. Germline V gene sequence: CDR1 MNHNS, CDR2 SASEGT.

In its sample, this clonotype was seen many times. The chain employs TRBV7-9 and TRBJ2-1; TRBD2 aligns across 14 bases. J was trimmed by 10 bases and V by 4 bases; bases with no gene match: 0. This CDR3 comprises 13 residues. CDR1 is SEHNR, CDR2 FQNEAQ, per germline (reference sequence). The CDR3 region has the DNA TGTGCCAGCAGCTGGACTAGCGGGGGGGAGCAGTTCTTC. This encodes CASSWTSGGEQFF.